Listed below are T cell receptor beta chains from one sample, sequenced in a study of blood T cell repertoires in COVID-19. Only in-frame clones appear in the TCRdb table, and some are missing; sequencing was by immunoSEQ multiplex PCR. The table records roughly 100,000 clones, 84% of them present only once. Sequenced: peripheral blood. All receptors come from a man aged 35-49 years with active or convalescent COVID-19. Each CDR3 is given with its conserved first and last residue. The order of the fields is J gene, V gene, D gene, clone size, CDR3 DNA, CDR3 protein. D genes are given only for firm matches. Clone size appears in some rows only: once, few, many, or a class for an expanded clone.

j_gene: TRBJ1-6
v_gene: TRBV11-2
d_gene: .
abundance: once
CDR3nt: TGTGCCAGCAGCATGCGGGGGTATAATTCACCCCTCCACTTT
CDR3aa: CASSMRGYNSPLHF

j_gene: TRBJ2-3
v_gene: TRBV9
d_gene: TRBD2
abundance: .
CDR3nt: TGTGCCAGCAGCCTCCTAGCGGGGGTGGCAGATACGCAGTATTTT
CDR3aa: CASSLLAGVADTQYF

j_gene: TRBJ2-5
v_gene: TRBV6-4
d_gene: TRBD2
abundance: .
CDR3nt: TGTGCCAGCGGTCTGAGAGGACTAGCTAAAGAGACCCAGTACTTC
CDR3aa: CASGLRGLAKETQYF

j_gene: TRBJ2-5
v_gene: TRBV5-1
d_gene: TRBD1
abundance: once
CDR3nt: TGCGCCAGCAGCCCTCAACCTCCGGGACAGGGGGAGACCCAGTACTTC
CDR3aa: CASSPQPPGQGETQYF

j_gene: TRBJ1-5
v_gene: TRBV18
d_gene: TRBD1
abundance: once
CDR3nt: TGTGCCAGCTCACCGGGACAGAAAAAGCCCCAGCATTTT
CDR3aa: CASSPGQKKPQHF

j_gene: TRBJ1-3
v_gene: TRBV3-1/TRBV3-2
d_gene: .
abundance: .
CDR3nt: TGTGCCAGCCGGGGAGGTGAAAGCTCTGGAAACACCATATATTTT
CDR3aa: CASRGGESSGNTIYF

j_gene: TRBJ1-1
v_gene: TRBV5-6
d_gene: .
abundance: once
CDR3nt: TGTGCCAGCAGCGGAGGGGCTGAAGCTTTCTTT
CDR3aa: CASSGGAEAFF

j_gene: TRBJ2-5
v_gene: TRBV6-1
d_gene: TRBD1
abundance: .
CDR3nt: TGTGCCAGCAGTGTGAAGGGACAGGGGAAAGGGCAAGAGACCCAGTACTTC
CDR3aa: CASSVKGQGKGQETQYF

j_gene: TRBJ1-1
v_gene: TRBV2
d_gene: .
abundance: .
CDR3nt: TGTGCCAGCAGTTACGGGGTGAACACTGAAGCTTTCTTT
CDR3aa: CASSYGVNTEAFF

j_gene: TRBJ1-4
v_gene: TRBV7-6
d_gene: .
abundance: .
CDR3nt: TGTGCCAGCAGCTTAGAGTCCCCGGCAACTAATGAAAAACTGTTTTTT
CDR3aa: CASSLESPATNEKLFF

j_gene: TRBJ2-1
v_gene: TRBV15
d_gene: TRBD2
abundance: medium-sized
CDR3nt: TGTGCCACCAGCAGTCAACGGGGGGGCTCCCACAATGAGCAGTTCTTC
CDR3aa: CATSSQRGGSHNEQFF

j_gene: TRBJ2-7
v_gene: TRBV10-3
d_gene: .
abundance: .
CDR3nt: TGTGCCATCAGCAGGGACAACGAGCAGTACTTC
CDR3aa: CAISRDNEQYF

j_gene: TRBJ1-1
v_gene: TRBV19
d_gene: .
abundance: .
CDR3nt: TGTGCCAGTAGGAGGTCTGGCGGAATGCACACTGAAGCTTTCTTT
CDR3aa: CASRRSGGMHTEAFF

j_gene: TRBJ2-7
v_gene: TRBV9
d_gene: .
abundance: .
CDR3nt: TGTGCCAGCAGCGTAGCCTTCTACGAGCAGTACTTC
CDR3aa: CASSVAFYEQYF

j_gene: TRBJ2-7
v_gene: TRBV19
d_gene: TRBD1
abundance: few
CDR3nt: TGTGCCAGTAGTGTGGACAGGGGCTTCTTGGAGCAGTACTTC
CDR3aa: CASSVDRGFLEQYF

j_gene: TRBJ1-5
v_gene: TRBV10-3
d_gene: .
abundance: once
CDR3nt: TGTGCCATCAGTGAGTCTGGAGGAGACCAGCCCCAGCATTTT
CDR3aa: CAISESGGDQPQHF

j_gene: TRBJ1-2
v_gene: TRBV3-1/TRBV3-2
d_gene: .
abundance: .
CDR3nt: TGTGCCAGCAGCCAACGGGGGGGTAACTATGGCTACACCTTC
CDR3aa: CASSQRGGNYGYTF

j_gene: TRBJ1-5
v_gene: TRBV10-3
d_gene: .
abundance: .
CDR3nt: TGTGCCATCAGTGACCAGGGTGGCAATCAGCCCCAGCATTTT
CDR3aa: CAISDQGGNQPQHF

j_gene: TRBJ1-6
v_gene: TRBV18
d_gene: .
abundance: .
CDR3nt: TGTGCCAGCTCACCACGGGAGTCACCCCTCCACTTT
CDR3aa: CASSPRESPLHF

j_gene: TRBJ2-6
v_gene: TRBV4-3
d_gene: .
abundance: .
CDR3nt: TGCGCCAGCAGCCAAGGGGGACACTCTGGGGCCAACGTCCTGACTTTC
CDR3aa: CASSQGGHSGANVLTF

j_gene: TRBJ1-1
v_gene: TRBV16
d_gene: .
abundance: .
CDR3nt: TGTGCCAGCAGCCAATCCACCGGGATCGTCTCCCGGAACACTGAAGCTTTCTTT
CDR3aa: CASSQSTGIVSRNTEAFF

j_gene: TRBJ1-1
v_gene: TRBV4-3
d_gene: .
abundance: .
CDR3nt: TGCGCCAGCAGCCAAGATGTAGGGACACCCGCCGAAGCTTTCTTT
CDR3aa: CASSQDVGTPAEAFF

j_gene: TRBJ2-7
v_gene: TRBV6-5
d_gene: .
abundance: .
CDR3nt: TGTGCCAGCAGTTACTCGAGTTCTGGGCAGGGAGAGCAGTACTTC
CDR3aa: CASSYSSSGQGEQYF

j_gene: TRBJ2-3
v_gene: TRBV5-1
d_gene: TRBD1
abundance: .
CDR3nt: TGCGCCAGCAGCCAACGGCCGGGACAGGGCACAGATACGCAGTATTTT
CDR3aa: CASSQRPGQGTDTQYF

j_gene: TRBJ1-4
v_gene: TRBV6-5
d_gene: .
abundance: .
CDR3nt: TGTGCCAGCAGTTACCGCACGAGTGAATCTAATGAAAAACTGTTTTTT
CDR3aa: CASSYRTSESNEKLFF

j_gene: TRBJ2-3
v_gene: TRBV7-3
d_gene: .
abundance: .
CDR3nt: TGTGCCAGCAGCACCGGACCAGGGGCAGATACGCAGTATTTT
CDR3aa: CASSTGPGADTQYF

j_gene: TRBJ2-7
v_gene: TRBV18
d_gene: TRBD2
abundance: .
CDR3nt: TGTGCCAGCTCACCGATGGGACTAGCGGGGGGTGGGACCTACGAGCAGTACTTC
CDR3aa: CASSPMGLAGGGTYEQYF

j_gene: TRBJ1-6
v_gene: TRBV2
d_gene: TRBD1
abundance: .
CDR3nt: TGTGCCAGCAGAGGGGACAGGAGCCCTAATTCACCCCTCCACTTT
CDR3aa: CASRGDRSPNSPLHF

j_gene: TRBJ1-2
v_gene: TRBV19
d_gene: .
abundance: .
CDR3nt: TGTGCCAGTAAGGAAACTGGCGGCCTGGCCTATGGCTACACCTTC
CDR3aa: CASKETGGLAYGYTF

j_gene: TRBJ1-5
v_gene: TRBV27
d_gene: .
abundance: .
CDR3nt: TGTGCCAGCAGTTGGGGGCGGAATCAGCCCCAGCATTTT
CDR3aa: CASSWGRNQPQHF

j_gene: TRBJ2-1
v_gene: TRBV9
d_gene: TRBD1
abundance: .
CDR3nt: TGTGCCAGCAGCTATACCGGGACAGAGAACAATGAGCAGTTCTTC
CDR3aa: CASSYTGTENNEQFF

j_gene: TRBJ1-2
v_gene: TRBV14
d_gene: .
abundance: .
CDR3nt: TGTGCCAGCAGCCAAGGCCGCGTGGACTATGGCTACACCTTC
CDR3aa: CASSQGRVDYGYTF

j_gene: TRBJ1-5
v_gene: TRBV4-3
d_gene: .
abundance: .
CDR3nt: TGCGCCAGCAGCCGCTCCCGGCGGGGACAGCCCCAGCATTTT
CDR3aa: CASSRSRRGQPQHF

j_gene: TRBJ2-5
v_gene: TRBV7-9
d_gene: TRBD2
abundance: .
CDR3nt: TGTGCCGGGGATAGCGGGGGAACAGGAGAGACCCAGTACTTC
CDR3aa: CAGDSGGTGETQYF

j_gene: TRBJ1-1
v_gene: TRBV7-2
d_gene: .
abundance: .
CDR3nt: TGTGCCAGCAGCTTAATTGAGGGGAGGACTGAAGCTTTCTTT
CDR3aa: CASSLIEGRTEAFF

j_gene: TRBJ1-5
v_gene: TRBV29-1
d_gene: TRBD1
abundance: .
CDR3nt: TGCAGCGTTCCTGCCGGGACAGGGTGGAAATTTAGCAATCAGCCCCAGCATTTT
CDR3aa: CSVPAGTGWKFSNQPQHF

j_gene: TRBJ2-2
v_gene: TRBV5-4
d_gene: .
abundance: .
CDR3nt: TGTGCCAGCAGCTTGAAAGGGAGGGGGGCAGCCGGGGAGCTGTTTTTT
CDR3aa: CASSLKGRGAAGELFF

j_gene: TRBJ1-2
v_gene: TRBV5-1
d_gene: TRBD1
abundance: .
CDR3nt: TGCGCCAGCAGCTCTGGACAGGGGGCCGATGGCTACACCTTC
CDR3aa: CASSSGQGADGYTF

j_gene: TRBJ2-1
v_gene: TRBV2
d_gene: TRBD2
abundance: .
CDR3nt: TGTGCCAGCAGTGAAATTACACTAGCGAGGGATGAGCAGTTCTTC
CDR3aa: CASSEITLARDEQFF

j_gene: TRBJ2-7
v_gene: TRBV5-6
d_gene: TRBD1
abundance: .
CDR3nt: TGTGCCAGCAGCTACGGGACAGGGGTCATCTACGAGCAGTACTTC
CDR3aa: CASSYGTGVIYEQYF

j_gene: TRBJ2-1
v_gene: TRBV27
d_gene: .
abundance: .
CDR3nt: TGTGCCAGCAGGGACACCAGGAGGGAATTTAGCTCCTACAATGAGCAGTTCTTC
CDR3aa: CASRDTRREFSSYNEQFF

j_gene: TRBJ1-1
v_gene: TRBV6-1
d_gene: .
abundance: .
CDR3nt: TGTGCCAGCAGTGAAGGCAGGGGTCGGAACACTGAAGCTTTCTTT
CDR3aa: CASSEGRGRNTEAFF

j_gene: TRBJ1-5
v_gene: TRBV27
d_gene: .
abundance: .
CDR3nt: TGTGCCAGCAGTTTAAGCGATGGAAAGCCCCAGCATTTT
CDR3aa: CASSLSDGKPQHF

j_gene: TRBJ1-4
v_gene: TRBV19
d_gene: .
abundance: .
CDR3nt: TGTGCCAGTAGTCCCGGCCTTTCTCCAGGGAGGACTAATGAAAAACTGTTTTTT
CDR3aa: CASSPGLSPGRTNEKLFF

j_gene: TRBJ1-1
v_gene: TRBV12-5
d_gene: .
abundance: .
CDR3nt: TGTGCTAGTGGTCCCCCGAGAGGGATGAACACTGAAGCTTTCTTT
CDR3aa: CASGPPRGMNTEAFF

j_gene: TRBJ2-3
v_gene: TRBV9
d_gene: .
abundance: once
CDR3nt: TGTGCCAGCAGCGTTCCTGAGGGACTGCAGGCAGATACGCAGTATTTT
CDR3aa: CASSVPEGLQADTQYF

j_gene: TRBJ2-2
v_gene: TRBV7-2
d_gene: TRBD1
abundance: .
CDR3nt: TGTGCCAGCAGTTCTCCGGGACAGCTAGTAGGGAACACCGGGGAGCTGTTTTTT
CDR3aa: CASSSPGQLVGNTGELFF

j_gene: TRBJ2-7
v_gene: TRBV3-1/TRBV3-2
d_gene: TRBD2
abundance: .
CDR3nt: TGTGCCAGCAGTCCCGGGACTAGCGGGGGGCCGACCTACGAGCAGTACTTC
CDR3aa: CASSPGTSGGPTYEQYF

j_gene: TRBJ1-1
v_gene: TRBV12-3/TRBV12-4
d_gene: TRBD1
abundance: .
CDR3nt: TGTGCCAGCAGCCGGGACAGAGCAACTGAAGCTTTCTTT
CDR3aa: CASSRDRATEAFF

j_gene: TRBJ1-2
v_gene: TRBV19
d_gene: .
abundance: .
CDR3nt: TGTGCCAGTAGTGGAAGTGGGGGCGCCTATGGCTACACCTTC
CDR3aa: CASSGSGGAYGYTF

j_gene: TRBJ1-3
v_gene: TRBV18
d_gene: .
abundance: .
CDR3nt: TGTGCCAGCTCACCAACTTCTGGAAACACCATATATTTT
CDR3aa: CASSPTSGNTIYF

j_gene: TRBJ2-3
v_gene: TRBV18
d_gene: .
abundance: .
CDR3nt: TGTGCCAGCTCACCAACAAGCACAGATACGCAGTATTTT
CDR3aa: CASSPTSTDTQYF

j_gene: TRBJ2-3
v_gene: TRBV12-5
d_gene: TRBD2
abundance: .
CDR3nt: TGTGCTAGTGGTTCCACAATAGCGGGGTATGGGGATACGCAGTATTTT
CDR3aa: CASGSTIAGYGDTQYF

j_gene: TRBJ2-3
v_gene: TRBV6-5
d_gene: TRBD2
abundance: .
CDR3nt: TGTGCCAGCAGTTACTCGCGGGGGGGCACACATACGCAGTATTTT
CDR3aa: CASSYSRGGTHTQYF